Described below is a single TCR beta chain sequence and its context. These data come from a study of T cell changes during pregnancy in multiple sclerosis. Trimming shortened V by 5 bases and J by 4 bases, and 11 bases separated the two germline ends. Germline V gene data show CDR1 as SEHNR and CDR2 as FQNEAQ (reference sequence). This CDR3 has 13 residues. Clones were sequenced by immunoSEQ multiplex PCR, and TCRdb holds only the in-frame ones, with some missing. This table holds about 80,000 clones, around nine tenths found once. This receptor was taken from a female donor with multiple sclerosis, enrolled in a pregnancy study. The sample was CD4+ T cells from peripheral blood mononuclear cells, taken before pregnancy. The genes are TRBV7-9 and TRBJ1-1; TRBD1 is a possible D gene (5 bases). This chain's CDR3 is CASSSLGGTEAFF. The CDR3 nucleotides are TGTGCCAGCAGCAGCCTCGGGGGCACTGAAGCTTTCTTT.